A single sample is the source of the 23 T cell receptor beta chains below, sequenced in a study of T cells in Graves' hyperthyroidism and ophthalmopathy. Amplification of TCR beta CDR3 regions used RNA as the template. With the HTBI primer set, the TCR CDR3 went through a first round of RT-PCR. A single record per CDR3 protein comes from TCRdb applying MiXCR to the multiplex PCR reads. The sample carries about 400,000 distinct CDR3 sequences, more than 13% recorded once. Sample: blood. The receptor set was obtained from a man aged 45 to 65 with Graves' ophthalmopathy.

This clonotype was recorded a few times. The gene calls are TRBV6-2 or TRBV6-3 and TRBJ2-4, with D unresolved. The germline V gene has CDR1 MNHEY and CDR2 SVGEGT. V lost 7 bases and J 1 base, leaving 5 bases between the germline ends. This CDR3 has 12 residues. The CDR3 loop is CASTGAKNIQYF. CDR3 bases: TGTGCCAGCACTGGGGCCAAAAACATTCAGTACTTC.

This clonotype was counted ten times or more. The chain combines TRBV7-9 with TRBJ2-3, with TRBD2 identical over 11 bases. CDR1 and CDR2 (germline): SEHNR, FQNEAQ (reference sequence). The CDR3 contains 14 residues. Trimming cost V 3 bases and J 7 bases; bases outside gene matches: 3. As DNA, the CDR3 is TGTGCCAGCAGCTTTAGCGGGAGGGCGAATACGCAGTATTTT. It translates to CASSFSGRANTQYF. The complete variable domain, with remaining parts taken from reference TRBV7-9 and TRBJ2-3, reads DTGVSQNPRHKITKRGQNVTFRCDPISEHNRLYWYRQTLGQGPEFLTYFQNEAQLEKSRLLSDRFSAERPKGSFSTLEIQRTEQGDSAMYLCASSFSGRANTQYFGPGTRLTVL.

This clonotype was recorded many times. The genes are TRBV7-3 and TRBJ2-3, with D perhaps matching TRBD1 (6 bases). Per the germline V gene, CDR1 is SGHTA and CDR2 is FQGTGA. The CDR3 totals 16 residues. V was cut by 2 bases and J by 0 bases, with 12 bases left in between. In DNA, the CDR3 is TGTGCCAGCAGCTTACGGACAGCTCTTAGCACAGATACGCAGTATTTT. Protein: CASSLRTALSTDTQYF.

The chain is built from TRBV6-1 and TRBJ2-5; D is tentatively TRBD1 or TRBD2 (5 bases each). Germline values: CDR1 MNHNS, CDR2 SASEGT. V shed 3 bases and J shed 0 bases, with 11 bases lying between them. This CDR3 has 15 amino acids. CDR3 nucleotides: TGTGCCAGCAGTGACAGTGGGACGAACCAAGAGACCCAGTACTTC. This encodes CASSDSGTNQETQYF.

The gene calls are TRBV5-8 and TRBJ2-1; perhaps TRBD2 as D (6 bases). V gave up 4 bases and J gave up 7 bases, with 18 bases separating them. In germline, CDR1 is SGHTS, CDR2 YDEGEE. There are 15 residues in the CDR3. CDR3 amino acids: CASSPDVTGVNEQFF. DNA of the CDR3: TGTGCCAGCAGCCCGGATGTTACGGGAGTGAATGAGCAGTTCTTC.

The table lists this clonotype with many counts. The V gene is TRBV2, the J gene TRBJ1-6; D call uncertain. Trimming left V 8 bases short and J 10 bases short, with 18 bases between. The CDR3 spans 14 residues. The germline gives CDR1 SNHLY, CDR2 FYNNEI. CDR3 DNA sequence: TGTGCCAGCGCCGGTGGGCAGCGGACCTCACCCCTCCACTTT. Encoded protein: CASAGGQRTSPLHF.

This clonotype has a handful of counts. The genes are TRBV29-1 and TRBJ2-1, with a weak D call TRBD1 (5 bases). CDR1 and CDR2 (germline): SQVTM, ANQGSEA. The CDR3 contains 15 residues. Trimming left V 4 bases short and J 8 bases short, with 21 bases between. The CDR3: CSVVPLAGRFDEQFF. The DNA of the CDR3 is TGCAGCGTTGTACCGCTGGCAGGGCGTTTCGATGAGCAGTTCTTC.

The chain combines TRBV29-1 with TRBJ2-3; 14 nucleotides line up with TRBD2. Germline lookup yields CDR1 SQVTM and CDR2 ANQGSEA. V gave up 4 bases and J gave up 4 bases; unmatched junction bases: 10. CDR3 length: 17 amino acids. The CDR3 here is CSVVGGGLAGESDTQYF. The DNA of the CDR3 is TGCAGCGTTGTGGGGGGGGGACTAGCGGGAGAGTCAGATACGCAGTATTTT.

This clonotype was detected many times. The V and J genes are TRBV12-3 or TRBV12-4 and TRBJ1-5; TRBD1 agrees at 8 bases. V lost 6 bases, J lost 6 bases, and 7 bases stayed unmatched. CDR3 length: 14 residues. The CDR3 loop is CASRQGGVGQPQHF. In DNA, the CDR3 is TGTGCCAGCAGACAGGGGGGGGTAGGTCAGCCCCAGCATTTT.

Many counts were recorded for this clonotype. The J gene is TRBJ1-2, the V gene TRBV12-3 or TRBV12-4; possible D gene TRBD1, 5 bases. CDR3 length: 14 amino acids. Trimming removed 0 bases from V and 0 bases from J, with 5 bases in between. This chain's CDR3 is CASSLAGANYGYTF. CDR3 sequence (DNA): TGTGCCAGCAGTTTAGCAGGGGCTAACTATGGCTACACCTTC.

V gene TRBV29-1 combines with J gene TRBJ2-2; the match to TRBD2 covers 11 bases. V shed 2 bases, J shed 6 bases, and the junction held 8 bases outside the gene matches. This CDR3 has 16 amino acids. Germline V gene sequence: CDR1 SQVTM, CDR2 ANQGSEA. The CDR3 DNA follows: TGCAGCGTTGAATTGTTTACTAGCGGGAGCTCCGGGGAGCTGTTTTTT. This translates into CSVELFTSGSSGELFF.

Ten or more counts support this clonotype. The chain is built from TRBV7-8 and TRBJ2-7, with 8 bases matching TRBD1. Looked up from germline, CDR1 is SGHVS and CDR2 is FQNEAQ. The CDR3 is 16 amino acids. V gave up 4 bases and J gave up 2 bases; unmatched junction bases: 10. CDR3 sequence: CASSSRRPTGAYEQYF. Written as DNA, the CDR3 is TGTGCCAGCAGCTCCCGAAGACCGACAGGGGCCTACGAGCAGTACTTC.

This clonotype was found many times. This chain joins TRBV13 and TRBJ2-1; D is uncertain. The V gene's germline CDR1 is PRHDT and CDR2 FYEKMQ (reference sequence). Between the trimmed V and J ends, which lost 3 bases and 6 bases, there was a span of 15 bases. There are 15 residues in the CDR3. The CDR3 DNA follows: TGTGCCAGCAGCTTTAGGTGGAGACCCTCCAATGAGCAGTTCTTC. Translated: CASSFRWRPSNEQFF.

Many counts were recorded for this clonotype. The chain couples TRBV6-1 to TRBJ2-7; the match to TRBD2 covers 14 bases. The CDR3 totals 16 residues. Germline V CDR1 and CDR2: MNHNS, SASEGT. The J segment lost 6 bases and the V segment lost 5 bases, leaving 9 bases of the junction unmatched. Here the CDR3 reads CASSPRLAGGPSEQYF. The DNA for the CDR3 is TGTGCCAGCAGTCCGCGACTAGCGGGAGGGCCGAGCGAGCAGTACTTC.

This clonotype was found many times. For the CDR3, the DNA is TGTGCCAGCAGCCACCTCGGGACAGTAAAAAACACCGGGGAGCTGTTTTTT. As protein: CASSHLGTVKNTGELFF. J is TRBJ2-2 and V is TRBV7-9; 7 bases are shared with TRBD1. V lost 5 bases to trimming and J lost 2 bases; unmatched junction nucleotides: 11. Per the germline V gene, CDR1 is SEHNR and CDR2 is FQNEAQ (reference sequence). This CDR3 is built from 17 residues.

CDR3 in amino acids: CSASSSSGSYEQYF. The CDR3 DNA follows: TGCAGTGCTAGTTCGTCTAGCGGCTCCTACGAGCAGTACTTC. This chain uses TRBV20-1 with TRBJ2-7; TRBD2 matches at 7 bases. The CDR3 length is 14 residues. With 3 bases clipped from V and 0 bases from J, the junction kept 5 bases outside the gene matches. Germline CDR1 reads DFQATT; CDR2 reads SNEGSKA (reference sequence).

There are many counts of this clonotype. V is TRBV12-3 or TRBV12-4 and J is TRBJ2-5; D gene unclear. The CDR3 has 13 residues. V lost 3 bases to trimming and J lost 5 bases, with 10 bases between them. The CDR3 reads CASSLGLVETQYF. CDR3 bases: TGTGCCAGCAGTTTGGGCCTCGTGGAGACCCAGTACTTC.

This clonotype has just a few counts. The chain uses TRBV5-1 and TRBJ1-2; no reliable D call. The V end lost 4 bases, the J end lost 7 bases, and 14 bases lay between the germline ends. In germline, CDR1 is SGHRS, CDR2 YFSETQ. The CDR3 runs to 13 residues. CDR3 protein: CASSIGEFSGYTF. The CDR3, as DNA: TGCGCCAGCAGCATCGGCGAGTTCAGTGGCTACACCTTC.

This clonotype was seen more than once but under ten times. The chain combines TRBV20-1 with TRBJ1-3, with TRBD1 matching over 8 bases. With 4 bases clipped from V and 0 bases from J, the junction kept 5 bases outside the gene matches. Germline lookup yields CDR1 DFQATT and CDR2 SNEGSKA (reference sequence). The CDR3 consists of 15 residues. CDR3 DNA sequence: TGCAGTGCTAAGGACAGGGTGAGCTCTGGAAACACCATATATTTT. Residues: CSAKDRVSSGNTIYF.

The chain recombines TRBV20-1 with TRBJ1-1; D unclear. The CDR3 is 15 residues long. CDR1 is DFQATT and CDR2 is SNEGSKA in the germline V gene (reference sequence). The germline V and J ends were trimmed by 1 base and 1 base, with 13 bases remaining between them. CDR3 protein: CSARGPRAENTEAFF. The CDR3, as DNA: TGCAGTGCTAGAGGTCCCCGGGCGGAGAACACTGAAGCTTTCTTT.

The gene calls are TRBV28 and TRBJ2-7; the match to TRBD2 covers 9 bases. V was clipped by 4 bases and J by 4 bases; unmatched bases: 11. This CDR3 is built from 16 residues. From germline, CDR1 is MDHEN and CDR2 SYDVKM. CDR3 sequence reads: CASSSLAGIVPYEQYF. The DNA for the CDR3 is TGTGCCAGCAGTTCCCTAGCGGGAATTGTTCCGTACGAGCAGTACTTC.

This clonotype has ten or more counts. This rearrangement joins TRBV20-1 to TRBJ1-5; 7 positions match TRBD1. Trimming removed 3 bases from V and 4 bases from J; junction bases left unmatched: 6. The germline V gene has CDR1 DFQATT and CDR2 SNEGSKA (reference sequence). The CDR3 contains 14 residues. CDR3 loop: CSASDDRANQPQHF. The CDR3, as DNA: TGCAGTGCTAGCGATGACAGGGCGAATCAGCCCCAGCATTTT.

A few counts support this clonotype. The CDR3 coding sequence is TGTGCCAGCAGTGAAGAGCTTCGGGAAAAACTGTTTTTT. Translated, it gives CASSEELREKLFF. The rearrangement uses TRBV6-1 and TRBJ1-4; D is uncertain. Germline CDR1 is MNHNS and CDR2 is SASEGT. The V end lost 1 base, the J end lost 8 bases, and 8 bases lay between the germline ends. The CDR3 runs 13 residues.